The 27 T cell receptor beta chains in this list originate from one sample, sequenced in a study of cytomegalovirus exposure and HLA in healthy donors. The primer mix had 60 Vbeta and 13 Jbeta primers. Libraries were prepared by immunoSEQ multiplex PCR; TCRdb keeps only in-frame clonotypes and omits some of them. This table has roughly 100,000 clones, around 80% appearing once. Input material: PBMCs. The receptors here all came from a man aged 35 to 55 in good health and CMV-seropositive.

The rearrangement links TRBV28 to TRBJ2-6, with D perhaps matching TRBD1 (5 bases). Germline CDR1 MDHEN, CDR2 SYDVKM. There are 17 residues in the CDR3. Trimming stripped 8 bases from V and 3 bases from J, with 20 bases between. CDR3 in DNA: TGTGCCAGCGTCTTAGGGTCAGGGTACGGTGGGGCCAACGTCCTGACTTTC. Its translation: CASVLGSGYGGANVLTF.

The chain has TRBV5-1 and TRBJ2-7, with 9 bases matching TRBD1. Germline CDR1 and CDR2: SGHRS and YFSETQ. V trimming: 0 bases; J trimming: 3 bases; junction bases outside the gene matches: 10. The CDR3 totals 17 residues. CDR3 amino acids: CASSLAGGQGGNYEQYF. Written as DNA, the CDR3 is TGCGCCAGCAGCTTGGCCGGGGGACAGGGTGGGAACTACGAGCAGTACTTC.

This chain joins TRBV19 and TRBJ1-3; the D gene is possibly TRBD1 (5 bases). Trimming shortened V by 11 bases and J by 1 base, and 18 bases separated the two germline ends. CDR1 and CDR2 from the germline V gene are LNHDA and SQIVND (reference sequence). CDR3 length: 15 residues. Here the CDR3 DNA reads TGTGCCGTGGGGGGACGGCTCGGGTCTGGAAACACCATATATTTT. It yields the protein CAVGGRLGSGNTIYF.

V and J are TRBV6-5 and TRBJ2-3; the D is unclear. The CDR3 runs 13 residues. The germline V and J ends were trimmed by 2 bases and 5 bases, with 8 bases remaining between them. The germline CDR1 and CDR2 sequences are MNHEY and SVGAGI. The CDR3 DNA follows: TGTGCCAGCAGTTACCGGGTGGGAGATACGCAGTATTTT. Protein product: CASSYRVGDTQYF.

V is TRBV2 and J is TRBJ1-1; weak D call: TRBD1 (5 bases). V was clipped by 6 bases and J by 3 bases, with 11 bases between them. The CDR3 spans 13 residues. Germline-derived CDR1 and CDR2 are SNHLY and FYNNEI. In nucleotides, the CDR3 is TGTGCCAGCAGGTTGTTAGGGGACACTGAAGCTTTCTTT. Amino acids: CASRLLGDTEAFF.

The rearrangement joins TRBV10-3 to TRBJ1-3; 9 bases fit TRBD1. CDR1 and CDR2 (germline): ENHRY, SYGVKD. J was trimmed by 4 bases and V by 6 bases; bases with no gene match: 7. The CDR3 consists of 15 residues. CDR3: CAIRPGQGLGNTIYF. CDR3 sequence (DNA): TGTGCCATCAGGCCGGGACAGGGATTAGGAAACACCATATATTTT.

The rearrangement uses TRBV28 and TRBJ2-7; 7 bases agree with TRBD2. After removal of 10 bases from V and 5 bases from J, the junction contained 14 bases not matched to a gene. This CDR3 is 14 amino acids long. CDR1 and CDR2 from the germline V gene are MDHEN and SYDVKM. The CDR3 reads CATIDGTILHEQYF. In DNA, the CDR3 is TGTGCCACTATAGACGGGACTATTCTCCACGAGCAGTACTTC.

This chain links TRBV7-2 with TRBJ1-5; D not certain. The CDR3 loop spans 15 amino acids. From germline, CDR1 is SGHTA and CDR2 FQGNSA. V was cut by 5 bases and J by 0 bases, with 11 bases left in between. The CDR3 region has the DNA TGTGCCAGCAGCCCCACGGGAGTTAGCAATCAGCCCCAGCATTTT. Its protein product is CASSPTGVSNQPQHF.

The chain uses TRBV10-2 and TRBJ2-1; weak D call: TRBD2 (5 bases). Trimming removed 6 bases at V and 7 bases at J, with 10 bases between. This CDR3 spans 12 amino acids. From germline, CDR1 is WSHSY and CDR2 SAAADI. CDR3 coding DNA: TGCGCCAGCAGGGCTAGCTGGAATGAGCAGTTCTTC. Its translation: CASRASWNEQFF.

The chain joins TRBV10-3 to TRBJ2-3; TRBD1 matches 10 bases. From germline, CDR1 is ENHRY and CDR2 SYGVKD. V trimming: 7 bases; J trimming: 4 bases; junction bases outside the gene matches: 5. This CDR3 has 14 amino acids. Here the CDR3 reads CAITPGQGSDTQYF. The CDR3 coding sequence is TGTGCCATCACCCCGGGACAGGGGTCAGATACGCAGTATTTT.

The rearrangement uses TRBV11-2 and TRBJ1-2; 9 bases align to TRBD1. Germline V gene lookup returns CDR1 SGHAT and CDR2 FQNNGV. This CDR3 comprises 15 residues. V was pared by 3 bases and J by 7 bases, with 9 bases of the junction left unmatched. CDR3 DNA sequence: TGTGCCAGCAGCTTGTTGCCTCGACAGGGGGGTGGCTACACCTTC. This sequence encodes CASSLLPRQGGGYTF.

On this clone itself: It is likely a read error, because the conserved phenylalanine at the end of the CDR3 is missing. The chain recombines TRBV30 with TRBJ2-2; 7 nucleotides agree with TRBD1. Losses at the gene ends were 4 bases for V and 4 bases for J; bases not matched to a gene: 3. The germline V gene encodes CDR1 GTSNPN and CDR2 SVGIG (reference sequence). The CDR3 is 13 residues long. The CDR3 DNA sequence: TGTGCCTGGACGGGACAGCCCACCGGGGAGCTGTTTGTT. Amino acid sequence: CAWTGQPTGELFV.

This clone was picked up one time. The V call is TRBV2, the J call TRBJ1-2, with a tentative D call TRBD1 (6 bases). Germline-derived CDR1 and CDR2 are SNHLY and FYNNEI. V was shortened by 6 bases and J by 2 bases, with 16 bases between the two germline ends. The CDR3 is made up of 15 amino acids. This CDR3 reads CASSVGGSENYGYTF. In DNA, the CDR3 is TGTGCCAGCAGCGTTGGGGGCAGCGAGAACTATGGCTACACCTTC.

The table lists this clone with a count of one. This sequence joins TRBV5-1 and TRBJ2-5; 9 positions match TRBD1. Germline trimming cut 4 bases from V and 11 bases from J; bases unmatched to any gene: 15. This CDR3 is built from 15 residues. Germline values: CDR1 SGHRS, CDR2 YFSETQ. The CDR3 protein is CASSINTGTGREQYF. The CDR3 DNA sequence: TGCGCCAGCAGCATTAACACCGGGACAGGGAGAGAGCAGTACTTC.

This chain connects TRBV30 to TRBJ1-3, with 9 bases fitting TRBD1. The CDR3 sequence is 14 residues long. From germline, CDR1 is GTSNPN and CDR2 SVGIG (reference sequence). The V gene end was trimmed by 2 bases and the J gene end by 8 bases; junction bases not matched to a gene: 7. CDR3 in DNA: TGTGCCTGGAGTCGGGACAGGGTGGGCCACACCATATATTTT. Translation gives CAWSRDRVGHTIYF.

The gene calls are TRBV10-3 and TRBJ2-7, with 13 bases aligning to TRBD2. Germline CDR1 ENHRY, CDR2 SYGVKD. The CDR3 spans 14 residues. V trimming: 4 bases; J trimming: 5 bases; junction bases outside the gene matches: 2. In DNA form, the CDR3 reads TGTGCCATCAGTGGAGGACTAGCGGGGGACGAGCAGTACTTC. This codes for CAISGGLAGDEQYF.

The chain carries TRBV6-5 and TRBJ2-3; TRBD1 aligns across 9 bases. The V gene's germline CDR1 is MNHEY and CDR2 SVGAGI. This CDR3 spans 15 amino acids. Unmatched junction bases numbered 7, after V lost 4 bases and J lost 5 bases. The CDR3 protein is CASSSGTGPGDTQYF. DNA for the CDR3: TGTGCCAGCAGTTCCGGGACAGGGCCGGGAGATACGCAGTATTTT.

The chain has TRBV5-1 and TRBJ1-1, with D possibly being TRBD1 (6 bases). The CDR3 is made up of 14 amino acids. V lost 3 bases and J lost 0, with 9 bases in between. The germline gives CDR1 SGHRS, CDR2 YFSETQ. The CDR3 loop is CASSWDIMNTEAFF. CDR3 coding DNA: TGCGCCAGCAGCTGGGACATTATGAACACTGAAGCTTTCTTT.

This rearrangement joins TRBV18 to TRBJ1-2, with TRBD1 as a possible D gene (5 bases). Trimming left V 0 bases short and J 2 bases short, with 13 bases between. Germline values: CDR1 KGHSH, CDR2 LQKENI. The CDR3 totals 16 residues. CDR3 loop: CASSPPNPGRNYGYTF. CDR3 DNA: TGTGCCAGCTCACCACCGAATCCAGGGAGGAACTATGGCTACACCTTC.

In DNA form, the CDR3 reads TGTGCCAGCAGTGTTACCAGACAGGGGGCGGACACTGAAGCTTTCTTT. This sequence encodes CASSVTRQGADTEAFF. The V and J genes are TRBV27 and TRBJ1-1, with 10 bases that match TRBD1. CDR3 length equals 16 residues. CDR1 and CDR2 from the germline V gene are MNHEY and SMNVEV (reference sequence). J was trimmed by 3 bases and V by 5 bases; bases with no gene match: 9.

The chain carries TRBV5-1 and TRBJ2-2, with D unclear. V shed 0 bases and J shed 4 bases, with 13 bases lying between them. The length of the CDR3 is 16 residues. Germline V CDR1 and CDR2: SGHRS, YFSETQ. The CDR3 sequence: CASSLVPLSGTGELFF. The CDR3 region has the DNA TGCGCCAGCAGCTTGGTTCCTCTCTCGGGCACCGGGGAGCTGTTTTTT.

This chain uses TRBV10-2 with TRBJ1-1; D remains ambiguous. V shed 0 bases and J shed 0 bases, with 14 bases lying between them. This CDR3 contains 17 residues. Germline assignment: CDR1 WSHSY and CDR2 SAAADI. CDR3: CASSESGQVGMNTEAFF. The CDR3 DNA reads as TGCGCCAGCAGTGAGTCGGGTCAGGTGGGCATGAACACTGAAGCTTTCTTT.

The J gene is TRBJ2-4, the V gene TRBV7-8; 7 nucleotides align to TRBD1. V was pared by 0 bases and J by 6 bases, with 5 bases of the junction left unmatched. Per germline, CDR1 SGHVS and CDR2 FQNEAQ. The CDR3 is 15 residues long. This CDR3 is CASSLARGLGNIQYF. CDR3 bases: TGTGCCAGCAGCTTAGCTAGGGGGCTCGGAAACATTCAGTACTTC.

The chain employs TRBV5-1 and TRBJ1-4, with TRBD1 matching 8 bases. The V gene end was trimmed by 3 bases and the J gene end by 8 bases; junction bases not matched to a gene: 9. Germline V gene data show CDR1 as SGHRS and CDR2 as YFSETQ. This CDR3 contains 15 residues. CDR3 sequence: CASSWGDRGWEKLFF. CDR3 nucleotide sequence: TGCGCCAGCAGCTGGGGAGACAGGGGTTGGGAAAAACTGTTTTTT.

This clone was seen only once. The chain couples TRBV7-8 to TRBJ1-2; possibly TRBD1 for D (6 bases). This CDR3 comprises 13 residues. With 5 bases removed from V and 4 bases from J, the gap between germline ends came to 11 bases. Germline V gives CDR1 SGHVS, CDR2 FQNEAQ. The CDR3 bases are TGTGCCAGCAGCATTGGACAGCGCTATGGCTACACCTTC. This translates into CASSIGQRYGYTF.

This sequence joins TRBV5-1 and TRBJ2-5; 11 positions match TRBD2. Germline V CDR1 and CDR2: SGHRS, YFSETQ. The CDR3 is 14 amino acids. V lost 2 bases to trimming and J lost 3 bases; unmatched junction nucleotides: 0. The CDR3, as DNA: TGCGCCAGCAGCTTTAGCGGGAGGGAAGAGACCCAGTACTTC. Translation: CASSFSGREETQYF.

The V and J genes are TRBV6-1 and TRBJ1-2, with D possibly being TRBD1 (5 bases). V was shortened by 6 bases and J by 6 bases, with 8 bases between the two germline ends. The CDR3 consists of 11 residues. Germline loops: CDR1 MNHNS, CDR2 SASEGT. CDR3 sequence: CASRGTHGYTF. The CDR3 nucleotides are TGTGCCAGCAGGGGGACTCATGGCTACACCTTC.